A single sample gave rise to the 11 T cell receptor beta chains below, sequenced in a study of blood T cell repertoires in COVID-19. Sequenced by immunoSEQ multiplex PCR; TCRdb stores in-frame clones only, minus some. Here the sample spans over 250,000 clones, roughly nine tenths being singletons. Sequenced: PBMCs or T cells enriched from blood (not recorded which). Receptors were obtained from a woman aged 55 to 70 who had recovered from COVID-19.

The CDR3 here is CASSGRGEQFF. The CDR3 bases are TGTGCCAGCTCGGGTCGGGGTGAGCAGTTCTTC. The rearrangement links TRBV18 to TRBJ2-1; D possibly corresponds to TRBD2 (5 bases). V lost 6 bases and J lost 9, with 9 bases in between. The CDR3 is 11 residues long. Per the germline V gene, CDR1 is KGHSH and CDR2 is LQKENI.

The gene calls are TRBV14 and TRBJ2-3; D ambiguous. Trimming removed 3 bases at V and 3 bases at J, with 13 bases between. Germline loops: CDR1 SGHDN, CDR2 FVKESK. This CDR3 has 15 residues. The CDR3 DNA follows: TGTGCCAGCAGCCAGTCTTTGTTCTCGACAGATACGCAGTATTTT. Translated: CASSQSLFSTDTQYF.

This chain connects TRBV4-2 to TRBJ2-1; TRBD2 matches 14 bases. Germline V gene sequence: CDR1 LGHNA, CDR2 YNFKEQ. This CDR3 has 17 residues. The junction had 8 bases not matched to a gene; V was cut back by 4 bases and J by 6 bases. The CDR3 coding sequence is TGTGCCAGCAGCCGATCAGGACTAGCGGGGGGCCTCAATGAGCAGTTCTTC. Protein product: CASSRSGLAGGLNEQFF.

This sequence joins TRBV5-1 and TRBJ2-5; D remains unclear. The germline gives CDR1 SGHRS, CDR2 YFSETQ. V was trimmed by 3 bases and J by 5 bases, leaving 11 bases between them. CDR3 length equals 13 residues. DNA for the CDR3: TGCGCCAGCAGCTCGACCTCAGCGGAGACCCAGTACTTC. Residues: CASSSTSAETQYF.

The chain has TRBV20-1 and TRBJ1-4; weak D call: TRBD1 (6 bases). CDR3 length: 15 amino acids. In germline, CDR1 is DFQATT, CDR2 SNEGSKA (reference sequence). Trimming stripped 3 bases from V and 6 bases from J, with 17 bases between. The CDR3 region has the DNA TGCAGTGCTAGTTCGGACAGTGAAGGGGATGAAAAACTGTTTTTT. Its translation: CSASSDSEGDEKLFF.

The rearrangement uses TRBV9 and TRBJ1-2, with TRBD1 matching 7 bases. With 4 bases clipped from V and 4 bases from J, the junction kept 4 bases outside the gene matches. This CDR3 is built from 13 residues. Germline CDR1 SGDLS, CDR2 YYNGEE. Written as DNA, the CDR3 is TGTGCCAGCAGCCCAAGGGACAGCTATGGCTACACCTTC. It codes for CASSPRDSYGYTF.

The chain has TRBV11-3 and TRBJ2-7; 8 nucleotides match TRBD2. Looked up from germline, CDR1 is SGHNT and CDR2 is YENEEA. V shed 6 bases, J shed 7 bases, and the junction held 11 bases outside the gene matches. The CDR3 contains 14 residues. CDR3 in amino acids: CASRSAGTRGEQYF. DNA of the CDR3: TGTGCCAGCAGGTCTGCCGGGACTAGAGGAGAGCAGTACTTC. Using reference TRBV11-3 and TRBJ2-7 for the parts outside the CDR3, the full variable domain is EAGVVQSPRYKIIEKKQPVAFWCNPISGHNTLYWYLQNLGQGPELLIRYENEEAVDDSQLPKDRFSAERLKGVDSTLKIQPAELGDSAVYLCASRSAGTRGEQYFGPGTRLTVT.

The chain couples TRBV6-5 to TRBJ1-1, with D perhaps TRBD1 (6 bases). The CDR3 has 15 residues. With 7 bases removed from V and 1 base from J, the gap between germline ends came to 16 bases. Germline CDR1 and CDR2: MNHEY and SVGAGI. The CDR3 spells CASNRGGWGNTEAFF. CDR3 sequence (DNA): TGTGCCAGCAACCGAGGGGGTTGGGGGAACACTGAAGCTTTCTTT.

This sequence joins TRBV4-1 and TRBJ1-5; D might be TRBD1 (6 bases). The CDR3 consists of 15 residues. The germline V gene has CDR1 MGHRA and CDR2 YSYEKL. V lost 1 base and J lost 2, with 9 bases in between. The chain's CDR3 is CASSQVAGGNQPQHF. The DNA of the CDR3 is TGCGCCAGCAGCCAAGTCGCAGGGGGCAATCAGCCCCAGCATTTT.

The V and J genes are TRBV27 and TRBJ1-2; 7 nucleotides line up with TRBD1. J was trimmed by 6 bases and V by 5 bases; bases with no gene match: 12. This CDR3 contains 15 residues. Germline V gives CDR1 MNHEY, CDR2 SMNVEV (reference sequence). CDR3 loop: CASSISGTAMNGYTF. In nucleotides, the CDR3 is TGTGCCAGCAGTATAAGTGGGACAGCAATGAATGGCTACACCTTC.

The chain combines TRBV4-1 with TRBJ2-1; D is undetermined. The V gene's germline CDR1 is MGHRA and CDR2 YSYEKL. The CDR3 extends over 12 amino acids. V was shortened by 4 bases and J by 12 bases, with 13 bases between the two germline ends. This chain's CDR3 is CASSPPGFGQFF. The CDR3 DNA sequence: TGCGCCAGCAGCCCACCAGGTTTTGGGCAGTTCTTC.